This T cell receptor beta chain emerged from a study of T cells after yellow fever vaccination. Study findings and constraints: Clonotypes shared by both compartments, CD4 and CD8, made up a small share. Post-booster repertoires again held most primary-vaccination clones (roughly 96% CD4, around 90% CD8). Abundant contaminating clonotypes from the bulk population could appear in FACS-sorted repertoires.

Trimming stripped 5 bases from V and 6 bases from J, with 10 bases between. The length of the CDR3 is 13 residues. CDR1 MNHNS and CDR2 SASEGT come from the germline V gene. The TCR cDNA carried a universal primer site and UMIs from 5'RACE template switching. From the 5' RACE reads, TCRdb called clonotypes with MiXCR, one entry per CDR3 protein. The sample comprises hundreds of thousands of distinct CDR3 sequences, roughly a sixth of which are singletons, and 15% to 20% rests with the top ten. Concerning this clonotype: The antigen remains unidentified.

Sequenced here: PBMCs, sampled before the yellow fever booster vaccination. The sequence was obtained from a man younger than 35 who received the YFV17D yellow fever vaccine. This rearrangement joins TRBV6-1 to TRBJ2-2; D not resolved. The CDR3 protein is CASSIRIAGELFF. The CDR3 nucleotides are TGTGCCAGCAGTATCAGGATAGCCGGGGAGCTGTTTTTT.